This TCR beta chain is from a study of blood T cells in healthy people across ages. As concerns this clonotype: As yet, its antigen is unknown.

General study results and limits: Per million T cells, TCR beta diversity dropped roughly linearly as age increased. Long-lived donors exceeded aged donors in naive CD4+ cells and diversity.

Researchers collected about 9.1 milliliters of peripheral blood from every single donor. Germline V gene data show CDR1 as SGHTA and CDR2 as FQGNSA. CDR3 length: 14 residues. Combining a sample-barcoded 5' primer with a J-beta primer mix, a second PCR ran for about 7 to 11 cycles. TCRdb reanalysed the 5' RACE reads using MiXCR and keeps one entry per CDR3 protein. The table includes more than 800,000 distinct CDR3 sequences, under 35% detected once. This clonotype was obtained from a woman of 80 years or more in good health. This chain uses TRBV7-2 with TRBJ2-4; 8 bases line up with TRBD2. TRBJ2-7 explains the end of the DNA better; the J call may be wrong. Specimen: blood. Here the CDR3 DNA reads TGTGCCAGCGCCGAGAGCGGGAGTGGGTACGAGCAGTACTTC. Its translation is CASAESGSGYEQYF.